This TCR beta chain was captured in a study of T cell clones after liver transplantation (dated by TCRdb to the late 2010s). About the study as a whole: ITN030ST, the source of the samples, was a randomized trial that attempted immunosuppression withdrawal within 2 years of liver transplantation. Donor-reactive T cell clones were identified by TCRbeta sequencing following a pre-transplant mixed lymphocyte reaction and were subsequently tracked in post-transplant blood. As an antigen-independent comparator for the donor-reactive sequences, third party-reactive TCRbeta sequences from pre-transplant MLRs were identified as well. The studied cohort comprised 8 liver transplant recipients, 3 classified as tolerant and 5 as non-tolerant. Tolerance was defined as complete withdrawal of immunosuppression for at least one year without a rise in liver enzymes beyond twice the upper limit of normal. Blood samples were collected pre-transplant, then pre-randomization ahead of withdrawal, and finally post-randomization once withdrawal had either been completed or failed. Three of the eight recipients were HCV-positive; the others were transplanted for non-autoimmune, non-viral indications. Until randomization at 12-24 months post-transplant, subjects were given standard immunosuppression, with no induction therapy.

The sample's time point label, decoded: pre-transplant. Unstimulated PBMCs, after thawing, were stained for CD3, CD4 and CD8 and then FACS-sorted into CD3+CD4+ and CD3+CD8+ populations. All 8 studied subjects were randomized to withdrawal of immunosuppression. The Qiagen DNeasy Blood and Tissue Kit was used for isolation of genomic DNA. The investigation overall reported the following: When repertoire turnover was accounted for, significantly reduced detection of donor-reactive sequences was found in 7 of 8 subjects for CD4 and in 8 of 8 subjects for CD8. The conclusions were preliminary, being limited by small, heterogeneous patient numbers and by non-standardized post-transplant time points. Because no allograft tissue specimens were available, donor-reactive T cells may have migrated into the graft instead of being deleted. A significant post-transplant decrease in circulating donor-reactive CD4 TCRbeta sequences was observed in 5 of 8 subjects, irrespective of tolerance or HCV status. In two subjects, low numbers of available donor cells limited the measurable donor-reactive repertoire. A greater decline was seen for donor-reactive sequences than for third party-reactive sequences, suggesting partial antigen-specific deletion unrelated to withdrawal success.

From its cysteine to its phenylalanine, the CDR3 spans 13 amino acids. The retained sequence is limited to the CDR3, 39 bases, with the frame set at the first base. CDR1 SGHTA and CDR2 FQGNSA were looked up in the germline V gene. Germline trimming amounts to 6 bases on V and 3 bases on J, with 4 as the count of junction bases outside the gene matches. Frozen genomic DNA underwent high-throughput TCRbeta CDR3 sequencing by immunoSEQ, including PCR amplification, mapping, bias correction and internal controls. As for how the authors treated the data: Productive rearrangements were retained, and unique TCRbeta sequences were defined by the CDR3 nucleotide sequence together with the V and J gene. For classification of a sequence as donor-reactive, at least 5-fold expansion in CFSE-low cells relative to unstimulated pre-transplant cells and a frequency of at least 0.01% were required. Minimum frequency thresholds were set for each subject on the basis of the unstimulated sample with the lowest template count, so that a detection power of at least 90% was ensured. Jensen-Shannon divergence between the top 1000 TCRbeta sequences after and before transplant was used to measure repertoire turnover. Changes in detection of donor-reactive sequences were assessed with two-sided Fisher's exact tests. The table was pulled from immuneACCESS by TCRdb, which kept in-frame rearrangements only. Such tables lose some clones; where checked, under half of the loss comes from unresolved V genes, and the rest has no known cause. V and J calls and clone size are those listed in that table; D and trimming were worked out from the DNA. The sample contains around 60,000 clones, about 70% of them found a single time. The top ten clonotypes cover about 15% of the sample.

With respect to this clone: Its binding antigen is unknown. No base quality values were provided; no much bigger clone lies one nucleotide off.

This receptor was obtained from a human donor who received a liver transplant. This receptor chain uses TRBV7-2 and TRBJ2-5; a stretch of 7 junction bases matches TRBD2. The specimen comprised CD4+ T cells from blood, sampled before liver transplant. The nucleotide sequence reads TGTGCCAGCAGTTGGGCGGGGGAAGAGACCCAGTACTTC. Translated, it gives CASSWAGEETQYF.